The sequence of this T cell receptor beta chain was determined in a study of cytomegalovirus exposure and HLA in healthy donors. This CDR3 is built from 12 residues. Deletions cut 4 bases from V and 5 bases from J, with 6 bases between. Germline CDR1 is SGHDN and CDR2 is FVKESK. The PCR employed 60 Vbeta primers together with 13 Jbeta primers. Libraries were prepared by immunoSEQ multiplex PCR; TCRdb keeps only in-frame clonotypes and omits some of them. The table shows 200,000 to 300,000 clones, with roughly 86% occurring only once. Findings and caveats of the study: HLA allele associations emerged for under 20,000 TCR beta sequences in a later analysis, at 0.05 false discovery rate. The authors reported that TCR beta sequences could predict HLA-A and HLA-B alleles. These predictions were accurate for most subjects in the first cohort.

As to this clone: The antigen is not known.

This receptor was taken from a woman in her thirties or forties in good health and CMV-seropositive. The sample consisted of PBMCs. The rearrangement joins TRBV14 to TRBJ2-1; D unresolved. CDR3 residues: CASSLRDNEQFF. For the CDR3, the DNA is TGTGCCAGCAGCCTTCGGGACAATGAGCAGTTCTTC.